This section outlines one T cell receptor beta chain sequence together with its context. These data originate in a study of OX40 agonist ivuxolimab in advanced cancers. Whole-study context: The study enrolled dose-escalation patients with hepatocellular carcinoma, melanoma, renal cell or head and neck cancer.

Assay: immunoSEQ multiplex PCR; the TCRdb copy retains only in-frame clones and omits some. The sample contains roughly 54,000 clones, almost 85% of which appear only once. Germline-derived CDR1 and CDR2 are SGHTA and FQGNSA. The CDR3 consists of 16 residues. The V end was cut by 1 base, the J end by 5 bases, with 15 bases between. The specimen was CD4+ or CD8+ T cells sorted from blood, collected in a trial of the OX40 agonist ivuxolimab. The chain combines TRBV7-2 with TRBJ2-1; a possible D gene is TRBD2 (6 bases). This TCR came from an adult with an advanced solid tumor such as melanoma, head and neck, liver or kidney cancer. CDR3 nucleotides: TGTGCCAGCAGCTTAGGGTGGAGCGGGTGGGACAATGAGCAGTTCTTC. This encodes CASSLGWSGWDNEQFF.